These T cell receptor beta chains were read from a single sample in a study of T-cell reconstitution after alpha-beta-depleted transplantation in children. TCRdb analysed the PCR reads with MiXCR anew, one entry per CDR3 protein. The sample lists about 92,000 distinct CDR3 sequences, over 9% seen once, with around 13% in the top ten. The material was PBMCs from the stem cell graft donor, obtained from the stem cell graft. The receptors come from a human donor who donated a stem cell graft to a child with inherited bone marrow failure. The CDR3 runs from the conserved cysteine through the conserved F or W. D genes are given only for firm matches. Only part of the rows carry a size: once, few, many, or a class if the clone is expanded.

size: many; J: TRBJ2-7; D: .; V: TRBV27; DNA: TGTGCCAGCAGTAGGGAGGATTCCTACGAGCAGTACTTC; CDR3: CASSREDSYEQYF
size: many; J: TRBJ2-3; D: .; V: TRBV11-3; DNA: TGTGCCAGCAGCTTTATTACGGGGTTCCGTCGAAGCACAGATACGCAGTATTTT; CDR3: CASSFITGFRRSTDTQYF
size: many; J: TRBJ2-7; D: .; V: TRBV5-1; DNA: TGCGCCAGCAGCGTAACAGGGAGGATAGTCGACGAGCAGTACTTC; CDR3: CASSVTGRIVDEQYF
size: many; J: TRBJ1-1; D: .; V: TRBV4-2; DNA: TGTGCCAGCAGCCAAGGGTGGAACACTGAAGCTTTCTTT; CDR3: CASSQGWNTEAFF
size: many; J: TRBJ2-1; D: .; V: TRBV27; DNA: TGTGCCAGCAGTTTAAAGGGGTACGGCAATGAGCAGTTCTTC; CDR3: CASSLKGYGNEQFF
size: many; J: TRBJ2-1; D: .; V: TRBV29-1; DNA: TGCAGCGTTTATGGGTTCAATGAGCAGTTCTTC; CDR3: CSVYGFNEQFF
size: many; J: TRBJ2-3; D: .; V: TRBV20-1; DNA: TGCAGTGCTAGAGAAGCCAGGGGCTCAGATACGCAGTATTTT; CDR3: CSAREARGSDTQYF
size: many; J: TRBJ2-5; D: .; V: TRBV14; DNA: TGTGCCAGCAGCCAAGGGACCCAGCGCCACGAGACCCAGTACTTC; CDR3: CASSQGTQRHETQYF
size: many; J: TRBJ1-2; D: .; V: TRBV27; DNA: TGTGCCAGCAGTCCCACCGGACGGAGCTACACGAACTATGGCTACACCTTC; CDR3: CASSPTGRSYTNYGYTF
size: many; J: TRBJ1-4; D: .; V: TRBV7-9; DNA: TGTGCCAGCAGCCCGGACCAGGGAGGGGAGACAGAAAAACTGTTTTTT; CDR3: CASSPDQGGETEKLFF
size: many; J: TRBJ1-4; D: .; V: TRBV25-1; DNA: TGTGCCAGCAGTGAAGATAGGAGCCTCGTGTGGGCTAATGAAAAACTGTTTTTT; CDR3: CASSEDRSLVWANEKLFF
size: few; J: TRBJ2-3; D: .; V: TRBV20-1; DNA: TGCAGTGCTAGAGCCTGGGACGCCACAGATACGCAGTATTTT; CDR3: CSARAWDATDTQYF
size: many; J: TRBJ2-1; D: .; V: TRBV6-4; DNA: TGTGCCAGCAGTCTTTATTTGGGTTCTTCCTACAATGAGCAGTTCTTC; CDR3: CASSLYLGSSYNEQFF
size: once; J: TRBJ2-7; D: .; V: TRBV4-2; DNA: TGTGCCAGCAGCCCCAGGGAGTTTAGGGGCTCCTACGAGCAGTACTTC; CDR3: CASSPREFRGSYEQYF
size: few; J: TRBJ2-1; D: TRBD1; V: TRBV5-1; DNA: TGCGCCAGCAGCTTGGCTGGGACAGGGTACAATGAGCAGTTCTTC; CDR3: CASSLAGTGYNEQFF
size: .; J: TRBJ1-1; D: TRBD1; V: TRBV3-1; DNA: TGTGCCAGCAGCCAGAGACAGGGAAAAGCTTTCTTT; CDR3: CASSQRQGKAFF
size: many; J: TRBJ1-1; D: .; V: TRBV20-1; DNA: TGCAGTGCTAGCACGGTGAACACTGAAGCTTTCTTT; CDR3: CSASTVNTEAFF
size: once; J: TRBJ2-2; D: .; V: TRBV20-1; DNA: TGCAGTGCTAGAGATTCTTACACAGGGAACACCGGGGAGCTGTTTTTT; CDR3: CSARDSYTGNTGELFF
size: .; J: TRBJ1-1; D: .; V: TRBV7-2; DNA: TGTGCCAGCAGCTTGGATAGGGCGGGCACTGAAGCTTTCTTT; CDR3: CASSLDRAGTEAFF
size: many; J: TRBJ1-5; D: TRBD1; V: TRBV12-3/TRBV12-4; DNA: TGTGCCAGCAGCGGACAGGGATGGGAGCCCCAGCATTTT; CDR3: CASSGQGWEPQHF
size: many; J: TRBJ1-2; D: TRBD1; V: TRBV4-3; DNA: TGCGCCAGCAGCCAAACCAGGGGGCTTGAAGGCTACACCTTC; CDR3: CASSQTRGLEGYTF
size: many; J: TRBJ2-7; D: .; V: TRBV29-1; DNA: TGCAGCGTTGAAGATCCGGGGGAACCGAACGAGCAGTACTTC; CDR3: CSVEDPGEPNEQYF
size: many; J: TRBJ2-2; D: .; V: TRBV14; DNA: TGTGCCAGCAGCCTACACCACGGGATGACGGCCGGGGAGCTGTTTTTT; CDR3: CASSLHHGMTAGELFF
size: many; J: TRBJ1-5; D: .; V: TRBV20-1; DNA: TGCAGTGCCTCAGACAGCGGCAATCAGCCCCAGCATTTT; CDR3: CSASDSGNQPQHF
size: few; J: TRBJ2-1; D: .; V: TRBV6-2/TRBV6-3; DNA: TGTGCCAGCAGTTACTCGGGCAGGGCCAATGAGCAGTTCTTC; CDR3: CASSYSGRANEQFF
size: many; J: TRBJ1-2; D: .; V: TRBV5-1; DNA: TGCGCCAGCAGCTTGGATGCACATGGCTACACCTTC; CDR3: CASSLDAHGYTF
size: many; J: TRBJ2-3; D: TRBD2; V: TRBV29-1; DNA: TGCAGCGTGACTAGCGGCGGGCGTGATACGCAGTATTTT; CDR3: CSVTSGGRDTQYF
size: few; J: TRBJ1-2; D: .; V: TRBV6-2/TRBV6-3; DNA: TGTGCCAGCAACCCTGACAGACTGAAGGGCTACACCTTC; CDR3: CASNPDRLKGYTF
size: many; J: TRBJ2-5; D: TRBD2; V: TRBV20-1; DNA: TGCAGTGCCCCCAGGGCTAGCGGATCCCAAGAGACCCAGTACTTC; CDR3: CSAPRASGSQETQYF
size: many; J: TRBJ1-1; D: .; V: TRBV29-1; DNA: TGCAGCGTTTCCCGGGGCTACACTGAAGCTTTCTTT; CDR3: CSVSRGYTEAFF
size: many; J: TRBJ1-2; D: .; V: TRBV25-1; DNA: TGTGCCAGCAGTGAAGCCTCCGATCAGTATGGCTACACCTTC; CDR3: CASSEASDQYGYTF
size: many; J: TRBJ1-1; D: TRBD1; V: TRBV25-1; DNA: TGTGCCAGCAGTGATCCGGGACAGGGAGGCACTGAAGCTTTCTTT; CDR3: CASSDPGQGGTEAFF
size: many; J: TRBJ2-7; D: .; V: TRBV12-3/TRBV12-4; DNA: TGTGCCAGCAGCCTTGGCCTCGGGCGGTCCTACGAGCAGTACTTC; CDR3: CASSLGLGRSYEQYF
size: .; J: TRBJ2-5; D: TRBD2; V: TRBV2; DNA: TGTGCCAGCAGGGCAACTAGCGGGGGACAGACCCAGTACTTC; CDR3: CASRATSGGQTQYF
size: few; J: TRBJ2-5; D: .; V: TRBV5-1; DNA: TGCGCCAGCAGCTTGGGGGGGGACAGCCAAGAGACCCAGTACTTC; CDR3: CASSLGGDSQETQYF
size: many; J: TRBJ1-1; D: TRBD1; V: TRBV5-5; DNA: TGTGCCAGCAGCTTGGGACAGGGGGCGACTGAAGCTTTCTTT; CDR3: CASSLGQGATEAFF
size: many; J: TRBJ2-3; D: .; V: TRBV7-2; DNA: TGTGCCAGCAGCTTACATCGGGGGGATACGCAGTATTTT; CDR3: CASSLHRGDTQYF